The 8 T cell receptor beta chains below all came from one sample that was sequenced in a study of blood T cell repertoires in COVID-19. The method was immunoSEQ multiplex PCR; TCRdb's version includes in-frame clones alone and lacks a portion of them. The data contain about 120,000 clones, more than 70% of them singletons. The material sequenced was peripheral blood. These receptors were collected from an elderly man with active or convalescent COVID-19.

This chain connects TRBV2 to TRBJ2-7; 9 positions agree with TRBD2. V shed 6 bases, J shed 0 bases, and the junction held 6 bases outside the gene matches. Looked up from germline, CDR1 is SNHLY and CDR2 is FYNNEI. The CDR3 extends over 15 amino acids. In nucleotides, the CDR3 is TGTGCCAGCAGAAAAGCGGGGGGAAGCTCCTACGAGCAGTACTTC. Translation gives CASRKAGGSSYEQYF.

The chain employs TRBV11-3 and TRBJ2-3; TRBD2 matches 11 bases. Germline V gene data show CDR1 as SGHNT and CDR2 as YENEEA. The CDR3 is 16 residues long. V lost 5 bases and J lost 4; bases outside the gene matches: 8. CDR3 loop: CASSAGTSGGADTQYF. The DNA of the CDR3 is TGTGCCAGCAGCGCCGGAACTAGCGGGGGCGCAGATACGCAGTATTTT. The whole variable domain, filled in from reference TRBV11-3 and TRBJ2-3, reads EAGVVQSPRYKIIEKKQPVAFWCNPISGHNTLYWYLQNLGQGPELLIRYENEEAVDDSQLPKDRFSAERLKGVDSTLKIQPAELGDSAVYLCASSAGTSGGADTQYFGPGTRLTVL.

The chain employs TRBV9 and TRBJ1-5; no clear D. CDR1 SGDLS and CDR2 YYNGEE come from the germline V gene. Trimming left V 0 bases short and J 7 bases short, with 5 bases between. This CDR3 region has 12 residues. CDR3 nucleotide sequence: TGTGCCAGCAGCGTAGACGGGCAGCCCCAGCATTTT. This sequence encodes CASSVDGQPQHF.

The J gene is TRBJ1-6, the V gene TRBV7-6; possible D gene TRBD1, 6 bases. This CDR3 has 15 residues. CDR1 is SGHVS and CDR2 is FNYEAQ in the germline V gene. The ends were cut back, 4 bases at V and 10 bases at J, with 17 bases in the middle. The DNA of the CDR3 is TGTGCCAGCAGCTCCGCGACCAGGGGAAGCTCACCCCTCCACTTT. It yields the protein CASSSATRGSSPLHF. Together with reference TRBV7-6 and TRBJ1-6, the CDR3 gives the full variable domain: GAGVSQSPRYKVTKRGQDVALRCDPISGHVSLYWYRQALGQGPEFLTYFNYEAQQDKSGLPNDRFSAERPEGSISTLTIQRTEQRDSAMYRCASSSATRGSSPLHFGNGTRLTVT.

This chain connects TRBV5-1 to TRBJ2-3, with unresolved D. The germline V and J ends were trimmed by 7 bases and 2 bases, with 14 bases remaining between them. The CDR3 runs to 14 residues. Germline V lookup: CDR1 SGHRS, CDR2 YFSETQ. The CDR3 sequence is CASSSTRPTDTQYF. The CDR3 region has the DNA TGCGCCAGCTCGAGTACCAGGCCCACAGATACGCAGTATTTT.

For the CDR3, the DNA is TGTGCCAGCAGCTTAGCCTCTCTAGCGATAACCACAGATACGCAGTATTTT. Amino acids: CASSLASLAITTDTQYF. V usage is TRBV11-2 and J usage is TRBJ2-3, with a tentative D call TRBD2 (6 bases). The CDR3 loop spans 17 amino acids. CDR1 SGHAT and CDR2 FQNNGV come from the germline V gene. Trimming left V 1 base short and J 2 bases short, with 16 bases between.

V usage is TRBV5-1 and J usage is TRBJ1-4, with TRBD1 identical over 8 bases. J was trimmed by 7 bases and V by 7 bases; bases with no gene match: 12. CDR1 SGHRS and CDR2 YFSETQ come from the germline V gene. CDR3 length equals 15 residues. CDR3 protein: CASRTSQGVREKLFF. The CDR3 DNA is TGCGCCAGCCGTACTTCACAGGGGGTACGTGAAAAACTGTTTTTT.

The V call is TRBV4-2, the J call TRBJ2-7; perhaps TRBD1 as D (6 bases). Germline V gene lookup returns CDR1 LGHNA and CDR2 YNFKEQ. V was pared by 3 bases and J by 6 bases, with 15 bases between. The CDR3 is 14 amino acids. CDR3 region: CASSQTGFTGEQYF. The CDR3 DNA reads TGTGCCAGCAGCCAGACAGGTTTTACTGGCGAGCAGTACTTC.